This T cell receptor beta chain was captured in a study of human T cells and chemical hapten exposure. Study-level information: It was small differences in pooled library volume that mainly caused per-sample TCR yields to vary. Findings and caveats of the study: DPC sensitization left the count of TCRs above 1 in 1000 unchanged.

This clonotype was counted many times. The antigen is undetermined. Unique molecular identifiers were attached to individual cDNA molecules during library preparation. Authors' processing steps: Samples had a median of about 95,000 TCRs, ranging about 20,000 to 750,000. TCRdb redid the calling of the RACE reads with MiXCR, one entry per CDR3 protein. The V and J calls were not made by the authors but by TCRdb's processing. The sample has 55,000 to 75,000 distinct CDR3 sequences; 6% to 7% are singletons. Time point reported: healthy volunteer bleed at 6 weeks. Total RNA extraction was carried out from unfractionated whole blood. The CDR3 is made up of 12 amino acids. The V end was cut by 3 bases, the J end by 2 bases, with 7 bases between. CDR1 DFQATT and CDR2 SNEGSKA come from the germline V gene (reference sequence).

The sequence derives from a female donor in good health. Some clones in this sample may be carry-over from other donors' samples. Sequencing input: whole blood. This sequence joins TRBV20-1 and TRBJ1-1; D unresolved. Here the CDR3 DNA reads TGCAGTGCTAGTAGAAGTAACACTGAAGCTTTCTTT. Protein product: CSASRSNTEAFF.